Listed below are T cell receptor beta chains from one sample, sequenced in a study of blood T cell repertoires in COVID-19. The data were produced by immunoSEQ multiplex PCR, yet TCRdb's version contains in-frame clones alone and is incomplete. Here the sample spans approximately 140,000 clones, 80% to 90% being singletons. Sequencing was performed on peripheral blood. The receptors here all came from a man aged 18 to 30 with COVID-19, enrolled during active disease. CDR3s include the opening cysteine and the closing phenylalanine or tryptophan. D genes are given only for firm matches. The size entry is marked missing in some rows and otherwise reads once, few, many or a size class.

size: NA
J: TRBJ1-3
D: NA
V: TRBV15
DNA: TGTGCCACCAGCGGGGGGGGGTCTGGAAACACCATATATTTT
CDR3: CATSGGGSGNTIYF

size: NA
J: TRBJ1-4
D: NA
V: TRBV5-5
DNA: TGTGCCAGCAGCTTGACCGCGGTAATCGGGGAAAAACTGCTTTTT
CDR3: CASSLTAVIGEKLLF

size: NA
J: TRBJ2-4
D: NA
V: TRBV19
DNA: TGTGCCAGTAGTATCCTCGAACTAGCCAAAAACATTCAGTACTTC
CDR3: CASSILELAKNIQYF

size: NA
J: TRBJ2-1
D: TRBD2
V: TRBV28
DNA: TGTGCCAGCTACTCCGGGACTATCAATGAGCAGTTCTTC
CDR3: CASYSGTINEQFF

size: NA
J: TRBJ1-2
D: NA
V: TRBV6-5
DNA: TGTGCCAGCAGTTACTCCCGGGGATATGGCTACACCTTC
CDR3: CASSYSRGYGYTF

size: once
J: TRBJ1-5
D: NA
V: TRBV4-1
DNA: TGCGCCAGCAGCCAAGGAGAAGCGTTCATCAATCAGCCCCAGCATTTT
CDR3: CASSQGEAFINQPQHF

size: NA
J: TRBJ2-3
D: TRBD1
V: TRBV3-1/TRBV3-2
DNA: TGTGCCAGCAGCCGAAGACAGGGGCGGCGCACAGATACGCAGTATTTT
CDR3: CASSRRQGRRTDTQYF

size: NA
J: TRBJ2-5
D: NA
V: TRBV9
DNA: TGTGCCAGCAGCGTAGGGCAGGGGCAAGAGACCCAGTACTTC
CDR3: CASSVGQGQETQYF

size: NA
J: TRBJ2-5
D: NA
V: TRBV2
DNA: TGTGCCAGCAGATCGGACTCTTCGGAGACCCAGTACTTC
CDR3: CASRSDSSETQYF

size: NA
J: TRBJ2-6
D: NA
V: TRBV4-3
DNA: TGCGCCAGCAGCCAAGATGCAGTATCTGGGGCCAACGTCCTGACTTTC
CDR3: CASSQDAVSGANVLTF

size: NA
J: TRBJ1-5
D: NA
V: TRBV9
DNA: TGTGCCAGCAGCGTAGGGTCTGGGTCAGGTCAGCCCCAGCATTTT
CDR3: CASSVGSGSGQPQHF

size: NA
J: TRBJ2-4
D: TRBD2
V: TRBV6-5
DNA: TGTGCCAGCAGTTCTGGACTAGCGGAAAACATTCAGTACTTC
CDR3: CASSSGLAENIQYF

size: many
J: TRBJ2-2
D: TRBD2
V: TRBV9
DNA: TGTGCCAGCAGCACAAGCGGGAGGGCCACCGGGGAGCTGTTTTTT
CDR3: CASSTSGRATGELFF

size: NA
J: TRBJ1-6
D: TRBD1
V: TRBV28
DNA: TGTGCCAGCAGTTTTGATCAGGGGGTAAACTCACCCCTCCACTTT
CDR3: CASSFDQGVNSPLHF

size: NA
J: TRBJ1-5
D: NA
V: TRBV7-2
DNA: TGTGCCAGCAGCCTTAATAGCAATCAGCCCCAGCATTTT
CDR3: CASSLNSNQPQHF

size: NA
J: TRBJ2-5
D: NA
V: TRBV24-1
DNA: TGTGCCACAGGGGGGAGAGGGGGCGCCCGGGAGACCCAGTACTTC
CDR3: CATGGRGGARETQYF

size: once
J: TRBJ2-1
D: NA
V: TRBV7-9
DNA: TGTGCCAGCAGCTACACAGGGTTTGAGCAGTTCTTC
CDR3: CASSYTGFEQFF

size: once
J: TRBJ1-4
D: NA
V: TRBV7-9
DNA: TGTGCCAGCAGCCTAACTAAAACTAATGAAAAACTGCTTTTT
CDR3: CASSLTKTNEKLLF

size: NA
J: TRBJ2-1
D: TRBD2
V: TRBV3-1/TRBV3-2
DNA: TGTGCCAGCAGCCAAGGCGCGGGGGTCTCTCAGTTCTTC
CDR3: CASSQGAGVSQFF

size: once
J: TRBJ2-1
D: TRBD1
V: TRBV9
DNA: TGTGCCAGCAGCGTAGAGGGGGACAGGGGGTTACCTTTTGAGCAGTTCTTC
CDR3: CASSVEGDRGLPFEQFF

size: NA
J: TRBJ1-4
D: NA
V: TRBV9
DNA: TGTGCCAGCGGGGGGGACATAGACGAAAAACTGTTTTTT
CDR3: CASGGDIDEKLFF

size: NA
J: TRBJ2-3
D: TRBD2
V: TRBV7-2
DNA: TGTGCCAGCAGCTTGGTCGGGACTAGCGTTGATACGCAGTATTTT
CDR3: CASSLVGTSVDTQYF

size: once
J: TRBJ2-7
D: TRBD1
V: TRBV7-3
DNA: TGTGCCAGCAGCTCGACAGGGAACTCCGAGCAGTACTTC
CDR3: CASSSTGNSEQYF